This TCR beta chain stems from a study of cytomegalovirus exposure and HLA in healthy donors. Study observations and caveats: Per published reports, the classifier diagnosed cytomegalovirus status with high specificity and sensitivity. It emerged from a later analysis that several of the most significant clusters appeared to be linked to common viral pathogens. The study flagged 150 to 200 TCR beta chains as cytomegalovirus-associated. Researchers reported in a later analysis that a missense DCLRE1C variant was tied to TCR beta V- and J-gene trimming.

From germline, CDR1 is SGHDT and CDR2 YYEEEE. V gave up 4 bases and J gave up 0 bases, with 11 bases separating them. The CDR3 runs 14 residues. On this clone: The antigen remains undetermined.

This PCR relied on a set of 60 Vbeta primers and 13 Jbeta primers. Here immunoSEQ multiplex PCR was the method, and the copy in TCRdb shows in-frame clones only, minus some. The sample records some 150,000 clones, about 61% being singletons. This sequence originates from a woman aged 35 to 49 in good health and CMV-seronegative. The rearrangement joins TRBV5-6 to TRBJ2-7; D is perhaps TRBD1 (6 bases). The sequenced sample consisted of PBMCs. The CDR3 DNA sequence: TGTGCCAGCAGCACAGGGTTCGGCTCCTACGAGCAGTACTTC. This encodes CASSTGFGSYEQYF.